This T cell receptor (beta chain) was identified during a study of Ad26.COV2.S vaccination and SARS-CoV-2 variants. Findings of the study overall: Reportedly, spike-specific CD8+ and CD4+ T cell responses achieved substantial breadth once vaccination had taken place. Breadth and depth estimates from TCRs may understate total T cell responses.

The V and J ends lost 1 base and 3 bases, in that order; junction bases with no gene match: 4. The CDR3 has 15 amino acids. Germline V gives CDR1 SEHNR, CDR2 FQNEAQ (reference sequence). Treatment defined: 19 received Ad26.COV2.S at low or high dose, single or two shots; five or six received placebo; per-sample allocation not given. Collection of samples fell on day 63 after the first vaccine or placebo injection. The repertoire was sequenced with immunoSEQ multiplex PCR; TCRdb's copy has only in-frame clones and lacks some. The sample yields some 480,000 clones, roughly 85% seen once. In regard to this clone: As yet, its antigen is unknown.

V usage is TRBV7-9 and J usage is TRBJ2-3, with TRBD1 identical over 7 bases. The receptor was derived from a person aged 18-60 years who received the Ad26.COV2.S COVID-19 vaccine or a placebo. The input for sequencing was peripheral blood, taken in a trial of Ad26.COV2.S vaccine versus placebo. In DNA form, the CDR3 reads TGTGCCAGCAGCTTAGGACAGGGTGTAACAGATACGCAGTATTTT. As protein: CASSLGQGVTDTQYF.